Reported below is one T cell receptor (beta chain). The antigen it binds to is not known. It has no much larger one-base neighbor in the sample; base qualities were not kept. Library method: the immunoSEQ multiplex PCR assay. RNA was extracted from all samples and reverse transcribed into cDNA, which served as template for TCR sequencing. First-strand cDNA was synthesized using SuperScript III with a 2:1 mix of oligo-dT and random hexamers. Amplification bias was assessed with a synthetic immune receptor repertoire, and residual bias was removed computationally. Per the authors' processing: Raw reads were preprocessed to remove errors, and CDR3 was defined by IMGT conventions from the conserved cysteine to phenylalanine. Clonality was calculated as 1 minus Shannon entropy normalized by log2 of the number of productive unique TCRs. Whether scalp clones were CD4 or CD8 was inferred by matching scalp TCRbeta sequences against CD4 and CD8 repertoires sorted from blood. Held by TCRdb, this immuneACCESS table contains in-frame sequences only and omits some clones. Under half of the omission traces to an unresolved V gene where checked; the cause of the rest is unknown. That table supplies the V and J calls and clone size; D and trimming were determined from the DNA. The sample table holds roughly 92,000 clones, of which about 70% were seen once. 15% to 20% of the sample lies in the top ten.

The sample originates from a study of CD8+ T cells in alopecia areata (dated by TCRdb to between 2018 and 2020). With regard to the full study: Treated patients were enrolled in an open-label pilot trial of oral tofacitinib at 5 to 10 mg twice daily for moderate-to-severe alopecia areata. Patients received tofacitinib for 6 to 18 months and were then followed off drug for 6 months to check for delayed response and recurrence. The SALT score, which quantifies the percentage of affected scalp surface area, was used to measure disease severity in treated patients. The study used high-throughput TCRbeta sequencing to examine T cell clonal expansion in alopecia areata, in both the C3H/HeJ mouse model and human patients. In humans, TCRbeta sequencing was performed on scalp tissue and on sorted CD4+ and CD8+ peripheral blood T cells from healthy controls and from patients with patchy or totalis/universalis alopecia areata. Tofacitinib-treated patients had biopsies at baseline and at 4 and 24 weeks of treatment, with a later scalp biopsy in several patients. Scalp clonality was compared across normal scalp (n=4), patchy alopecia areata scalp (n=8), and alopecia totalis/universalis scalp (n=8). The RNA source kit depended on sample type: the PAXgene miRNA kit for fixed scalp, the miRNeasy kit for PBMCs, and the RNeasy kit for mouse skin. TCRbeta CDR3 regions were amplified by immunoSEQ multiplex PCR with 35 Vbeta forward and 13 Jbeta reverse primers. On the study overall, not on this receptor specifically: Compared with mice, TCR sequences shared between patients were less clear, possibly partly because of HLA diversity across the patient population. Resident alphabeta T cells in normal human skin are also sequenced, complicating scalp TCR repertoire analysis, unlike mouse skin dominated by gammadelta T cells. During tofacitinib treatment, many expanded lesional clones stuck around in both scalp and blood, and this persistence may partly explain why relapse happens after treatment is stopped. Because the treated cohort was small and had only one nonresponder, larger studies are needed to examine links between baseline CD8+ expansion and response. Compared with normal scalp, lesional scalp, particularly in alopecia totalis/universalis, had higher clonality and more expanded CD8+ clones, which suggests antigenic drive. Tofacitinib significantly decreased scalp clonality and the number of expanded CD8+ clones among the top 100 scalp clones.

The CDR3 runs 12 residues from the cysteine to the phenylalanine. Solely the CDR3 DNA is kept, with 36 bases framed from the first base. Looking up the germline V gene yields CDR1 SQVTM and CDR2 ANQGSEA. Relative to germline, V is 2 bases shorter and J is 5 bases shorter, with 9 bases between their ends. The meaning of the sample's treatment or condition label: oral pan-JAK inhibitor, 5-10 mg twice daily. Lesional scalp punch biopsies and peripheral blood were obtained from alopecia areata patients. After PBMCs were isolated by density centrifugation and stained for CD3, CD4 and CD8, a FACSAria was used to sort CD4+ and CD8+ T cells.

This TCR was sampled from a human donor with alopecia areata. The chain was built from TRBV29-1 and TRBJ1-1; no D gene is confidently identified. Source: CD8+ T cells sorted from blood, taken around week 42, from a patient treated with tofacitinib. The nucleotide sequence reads TGCAGCGTTGAACAGGATAGAACTGAAGCTTTCTTT. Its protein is CSVEQDRTEAFF.